This TCR beta chain was sequenced in a study of T cell responses to AZD1222 COVID-19 vaccine. Findings and limits, study-wide: Vaccine-associated CD4 TCRs spanned spike, dominant at 160-218 and 743-854.

A note on this clone: Its target is unknown.

With V trimmed by 0 bases and J by 3 bases, 7 bases remained unmatched. The CDR3 contains 16 residues. Germline V gene lookup returns CDR1 SGHRS and CDR2 YFSETQ. Profiling relied on immunoSEQ multiplex PCR, and the TCRdb table lists in-frame clones only, not all of them. The data contain about 110,000 clones, 92% of them singletons. This TCR was sampled from an adult in good health. The source material was peripheral blood, sampled on day 0 of AZD1222 vaccination. V gene TRBV5-1 combines with J gene TRBJ2-7, with TRBD1 matching over 9 bases. The chain's CDR3 is CASSLAPTGGFYEQYF. The CDR3 DNA reads TGCGCCAGCAGCTTGGCACCGACAGGGGGATTCTACGAGCAGTACTTC.